The next 23 T cell receptor beta chains were all read from a single sample in a study of CD8+ T cells in alopecia areata. Documented treatment: oral pan-JAK inhibitor, 5-10 mg twice daily. The sequencing template was cDNA reverse transcribed from extracted RNA. Sequencing was performed with immunoSEQ multiplex PCR; in TCRdb, only in-frame clones are kept and a portion is missing. The sample contains 150,000 to 200,000 clones, about 55% of which appear only once. This specimen consisted of CD8+ T cells sorted from blood, obtained at week 24, from a patient treated with tofacitinib. The receptors were gathered from a human donor with alopecia areata.

This clone was recorded a few times. The V and J genes are TRBV10-3 and TRBJ2-7, with TRBD2 matching over 13 bases. The germline CDR1 and CDR2 sequences are ENHRY and SYGVKD. The CDR3 totals 15 residues. The ends lost 5 bases at V and 1 base at J; junction bases unmatched: 2. The CDR3: CAISQGLAGSYEQYF. CDR3 sequence (DNA): TGTGCCATCAGTCAGGGACTAGCGGGGTCCTACGAGCAGTACTTC.

The V gene is TRBV14, the J gene TRBJ2-7, with 7 bases identical to TRBD1. This CDR3 comprises 14 residues. Losses at the gene ends were 4 bases for V and 6 bases for J; bases not matched to a gene: 9. CDR1 and CDR2 (germline): SGHDN, FVKESK. CDR3 nucleotides: TGTGCCAGCAGCCCATTCAACAACAGGGGCGAGCAGTACTTC. Protein: CASSPFNNRGEQYF.

The chain uses TRBV30 and TRBJ1-5, with D possibly being TRBD1 (5 bases). The CDR3 spans 14 residues. The germline V gene has CDR1 GTSNPN and CDR2 SVGIG (reference sequence). V lost 3 bases and J 2 bases, leaving 11 bases between the germline ends. The chain's CDR3 is CAWSTGGGNQPQHF. The CDR3 nucleotides read TGTGCCTGGAGCACGGGGGGAGGCAATCAGCCCCAGCATTTT.

This clone was detected once. The chain employs TRBV5-6 and TRBJ2-2; 7 bases agree with TRBD1. This CDR3 contains 15 residues. Germline V gives CDR1 SGHDT, CDR2 YYEEEE. Trimming removed 4 bases from V and 1 base from J; junction bases left unmatched: 4. CDR3 DNA: TGTGCCAGCAGCCTACGACAGGGGAACACCGGGGAGCTGTTTTTT. It yields the protein CASSLRQGNTGELFF.

DNA of the CDR3: TGCGCCAGCAGTGACCCCGCAGATACGCAGTATTTT. This encodes CASSDPADTQYF. The rearrangement links TRBV10-1 to TRBJ2-3; no reliable D call. Trimming cost V 3 bases and J 4 bases, with 5 bases left between them. The germline gives CDR1 WNHNN, CDR2 SYGVQD (reference sequence). The CDR3 totals 12 residues.

This clone has just a few counts. V is TRBV5-1 and J is TRBJ2-3, with 8 bases identical to TRBD2. Germline V lookup: CDR1 SGHRS, CDR2 YFSETQ. The length of the CDR3 is 16 residues. V trimming: 0 bases; J trimming: 3 bases; junction bases outside the gene matches: 6. DNA for the CDR3: TGCGCCAGCAGCTTGGTGGGACTAGAAATGACAGATACGCAGTATTTT. Its translation: CASSLVGLEMTDTQYF.

This clone showed up just a few times. V gene TRBV27 combines with J gene TRBJ1-1, with 8 bases that match TRBD1. Unmatched junction bases numbered 18, after V lost 8 bases and J lost 10 bases. This CDR3 is built from 15 residues. Germline lookup yields CDR1 MNHEY and CDR2 SMNVEV (reference sequence). The CDR3: CASQQGGGLQPVAFF. The CDR3 bases are TGTGCCAGCCAACAGGGGGGGGGACTACAGCCTGTAGCTTTCTTT.

The count of this clone is one. The chain recombines TRBV11-2 with TRBJ2-3; D gene ambiguous. The V gene lost 3 bases and the J gene lost 2 bases, with 6 bases spanning the gap. There are 13 residues in the CDR3. CDR1 and CDR2 (germline): SGHAT, FQNNGV. The CDR3 DNA sequence: TGTGCCAGCAGCTTCAGAACCACAGATACGCAGTATTTT. Protein product: CASSFRTTDTQYF.

The J gene is TRBJ2-7, the V gene TRBV2, with TRBD1 matching 9 bases. The ends lost 7 bases at V and 4 bases at J; junction bases unmatched: 11. The V gene's germline CDR1 is SNHLY and CDR2 FYNNEI. The CDR3 runs 15 residues. The CDR3 DNA reads TGTGCCAGCATCGTGATCTGGGACAGGGATTACGAGCAGTACTTC. Protein: CASIVIWDRDYEQYF.

The chain has TRBV7-9 and TRBJ1-1; D gene uncertain. The germline CDR1 and CDR2 sequences are SEHNR and FQNEAQ (reference sequence). The CDR3 is 11 amino acids. V was clipped by 6 bases and J by 2 bases, with 4 bases between them. For the CDR3, the DNA is TGTGCCAGCAGGTCAAACACTGAAGCTTTCTTT. Its protein is CASRSNTEAFF.

This chain joins TRBV7-8 and TRBJ2-1; 7 bases match TRBD2. After removal of 1 base from V and 0 bases from J, the junction contained 9 bases not matched to a gene. CDR1 is SGHVS and CDR2 is FQNEAQ in the germline V gene. This CDR3 has 18 residues. The CDR3 loop is CASSLVYQGGSSYNEQFF. In DNA form, the CDR3 reads TGTGCCAGCAGCTTAGTTTATCAAGGCGGGAGCTCCTACAATGAGCAGTTCTTC. The full variable domain, its missing parts supplied by reference TRBV7-8 and TRBJ2-1, is GAGVSQSPRYKVAKRGQDVALRCDPISGHVSLFWYQQALGQGPEFLTYFQNEAQLDKSGLPSDRFFAERPEGSVSTLKIQRTQQEDSAVYLCASSLVYQGGSSYNEQFFGPGTRLTVL.

The V gene is TRBV2, the J gene TRBJ2-1; D call uncertain. Trimming took off 6 bases at V and 0 bases at J, with 15 bases between the two ends. The CDR3 length is 16 residues. The germline V gene encodes CDR1 SNHLY and CDR2 FYNNEI. Written as DNA, the CDR3 is TGTGCCAGCAGCCGCCCGACGGGCAGCTCCTACAATGAGCAGTTCTTC. This encodes CASSRPTGSSYNEQFF.

This sequence joins TRBV25-1 and TRBJ2-5; 9 nucleotides agree with TRBD1. The J call is in doubt because the DNA end fits TRBJ2-7 better. The CDR3 runs to 14 residues. Looked up from germline, CDR1 is MGHDK and CDR2 is SYGVNS. CDR3 protein: CASSKPGQGYEQYF. CDR3 DNA sequence: TGTGCCAGCAGTAAGCCGGGACAGGGCTACGAGCAGTACTTC.

The chain employs TRBV29-1 and TRBJ1-1; tentatively, D is TRBD1 (5 bases). Trimming stripped 3 bases from V and 4 bases from J, with 9 bases between. CDR1 SQVTM and CDR2 ANQGSEA come from the germline V gene. CDR3 length: 12 amino acids. The CDR3 spells CSVEWGSTEAFF. CDR3 nucleotides: TGCAGCGTTGAGTGGGGGAGCACTGAAGCTTTCTTT.

This chain uses TRBV7-2 with TRBJ1-6; D call uncertain. Trimming removed 2 bases at V and 5 bases at J, with 10 bases between. The CDR3 is 15 residues long. The germline gives CDR1 SGHTA, CDR2 FQGNSA. In nucleotides, the CDR3 is TGTGCCAGCAGCTTACGGGGAATCCATAATTCACCCCTCCACTTT. Translating gives CASSLRGIHNSPLHF.

This clone has a handful of counts. The rearrangement joins TRBV28 to TRBJ1-5, with TRBD1 identical over 7 bases. The CDR3 runs to 15 residues. Looked up from germline, CDR1 is MDHEN and CDR2 is SYDVKM. V gave up 6 bases and J gave up 0 bases; unmatched junction bases: 5. The CDR3 DNA reads TGTGCCAGCAGCGGGACAGATCATAGCAATCAGCCCCAGCATTTT. Its translation: CASSGTDHSNQPQHF. Filled out from reference TRBV28 and TRBJ1-5, the complete variable domain reads DVKVTQSSRYLVKRTGEKVFLECVQDMDHENMFWYRQDPGLGLRLIYFSYDVKMKEKGDIPEGYSVSREKKERFSLILESASTNQTSMYLCASSGTDHSNQPQHFGDGTRLSIL.

The chain is built from TRBV7-9 and TRBJ1-1, with 8 bases fitting TRBD1. V trimming: 2 bases; J trimming: 8 bases; junction bases outside the gene matches: 1. CDR1 SEHNR and CDR2 FQNEAQ come from the germline V gene (reference sequence). The CDR3 consists of 12 residues. The CDR3 bases are TGTGCCAGCAGCTTAACAGGGGGGGAAGCTTTCTTT. As protein: CASSLTGGEAFF.

The chain links TRBV29-1 to TRBJ1-1; TRBD1 might be the D (5 bases). The CDR3 loop spans 11 amino acids. The V and J ends lost 5 bases and 8 bases respectively, with 12 bases between them. Germline values: CDR1 SQVTM, CDR2 ANQGSEA. The CDR3 DNA is TGCAGCGTTCCGCGAGACAGAGAAGCTTTCTTT. Translating it yields CSVPRDREAFF. Based on the CDR3 plus reference TRBV29-1 and TRBJ1-1, the full variable domain is SAVISQKPSRDICQRGTSLTIQCQVDSQVTMMFWYRQQPGQSLTLIATANQGSEATYESGFVIDKFPISRPNLTFSTLTVSNMSPEDSSIYLCSVPRDREAFFGQGTRLTVV.

The rearrangement links TRBV30 to TRBJ1-2, with D unresolved. V was trimmed by 2 bases and J by 6 bases, leaving 10 bases between them. The CDR3 covers 12 residues. Germline V lookup: CDR1 GTSNPN, CDR2 SVGIG (reference sequence). CDR3 residues: CAWSPEGNGYTF. Here the CDR3 DNA reads TGTGCCTGGAGTCCGGAAGGGAATGGCTACACCTTC.

This clone occurred once. This chain connects TRBV5-6 to TRBJ2-7; 9 bases map to TRBD1. This CDR3 is 14 amino acids long. Trimming took 4 bases from V and 3 from J; bases not matched to a gene: 5. CDR1 SGHDT and CDR2 YYEEEE come from the germline V gene. The CDR3 sequence: CASSEGTGFYEQYF. CDR3 nucleotide sequence: TGTGCCAGCAGCGAGGGGACAGGGTTCTACGAGCAGTACTTC.

The chain combines TRBV25-1 with TRBJ2-3; D is possibly TRBD1 or TRBD2 (6 bases each). The ends were cut back, 1 base at V and 6 bases at J, with 8 bases in the middle. This CDR3 has 13 residues. From germline, CDR1 is MGHDK and CDR2 SYGVNS. CDR3 nucleotides: TGTGCCAGCAGTGAATGGGGGGCCGATACGCAGTATTTT. This codes for CASSEWGADTQYF.

CDR3 protein: CASSLAGLNTEAFF. Written as DNA, the CDR3 is TGTGCCAGCAGCTTAGCAGGGTTGAACACTGAAGCTTTCTTT. The chain carries TRBV13 and TRBJ1-1, with D perhaps TRBD1 (5 bases). The germline V and J ends were trimmed by 1 base and 0 bases, with 6 bases remaining between them. CDR1 PRHDT and CDR2 FYEKMQ come from the germline V gene (reference sequence). CDR3 length equals 14 residues. Using reference TRBV13 and TRBJ1-1 for the parts outside the CDR3, the full variable domain is AAGVIQSPRHLIKEKRETATLKCYPIPRHDTVYWYQQGPGQDPQFLISFYEKMQSDKGSIPDRFSAQQFSDYHSELNMSSLELGDSALYFCASSLAGLNTEAFFGQGTRLTVV.

The J gene is TRBJ2-7, the V gene TRBV30; D might be TRBD1 (6 bases). This CDR3 has 11 amino acids. Germline V CDR1 and CDR2: GTSNPN, SVGIG (reference sequence). V lost 8 bases and J 0 bases, leaving 8 bases between the germline ends. The chain's CDR3 is CAGQNSYEQYF. The CDR3 coding sequence is TGTGCCGGACAGAACTCCTACGAGCAGTACTTC.